This T cell receptor beta chain was profiled in a study of shared clonotypes between healthy human individuals. Study results and caveats: In the sorted subsets, rarefaction showed sequencing was incomplete despite large depth.

Germline V gene data show CDR1 as KGHSH and CDR2 as LQKENI. The CDR3 spans 16 residues. Germline trimming cut 2 bases from V and 6 bases from J; bases unmatched to any gene: 7. As for this clone: Antigen: not known. The sample carries other DNA sequences with the same CDR3.

Healthy HIV-negative adults without recent acute infections or vaccinations served as donors. Into CD45RA+ naive and CD45RA-negative memory subsets, the CD4+ cells were split. TCRdb's copy holds only in-frame clones and misses some; the assay was immunoSEQ multiplex PCR. The sample shows roughly 2.2 million clones, around 92% of them seen only once. The chain links TRBV18 to TRBJ2-3, with TRBD2 matching over 11 bases. Sequenced: naive CD4+ T cells from PBMCs. Subset described: CD45RA+ positively selected. This TCR was recovered from a man younger than 35 in good health. Some clones in this sample may be carry-over from other donors' samples. CDR3 DNA: TGTGCCAGCTCACCAAGCCTAGCGGGAGGAGGGGATACGCAGTATTTT. This sequence encodes CASSPSLAGGGDTQYF. Full variable domain (outside the CDR3, taken from reference TRBV18 and TRBJ2-3): NAGVMQNPRHLVRRRGQEARLRCSPMKGHSHVYWYRQLPEEGLKFMVYLQKENIIDESGMPKERFSAEFPKEGPSILRIQQVVRGDSAAYFCASSPSLAGGGDTQYFGPGTRLTVL.